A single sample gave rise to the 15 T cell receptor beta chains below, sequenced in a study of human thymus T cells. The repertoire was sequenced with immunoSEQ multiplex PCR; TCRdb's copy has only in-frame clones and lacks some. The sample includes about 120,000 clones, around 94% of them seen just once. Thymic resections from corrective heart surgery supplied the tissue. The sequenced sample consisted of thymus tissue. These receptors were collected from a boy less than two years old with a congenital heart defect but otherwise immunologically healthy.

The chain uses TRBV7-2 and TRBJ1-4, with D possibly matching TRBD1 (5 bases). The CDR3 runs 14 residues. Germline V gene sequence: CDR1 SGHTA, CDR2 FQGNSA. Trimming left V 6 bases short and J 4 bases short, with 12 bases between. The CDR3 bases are TGTGCCAGCAGTAGCGGGGGACGTAATGAAAAACTGTTTTTT. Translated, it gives CASSSGGRNEKLFF.

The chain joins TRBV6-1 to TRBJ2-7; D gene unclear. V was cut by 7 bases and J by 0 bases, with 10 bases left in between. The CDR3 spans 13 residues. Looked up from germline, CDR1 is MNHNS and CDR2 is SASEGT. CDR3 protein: CASNRETSYEQYF. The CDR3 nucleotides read TGTGCCAGCAACCGAGAAACCTCCTACGAGCAGTACTTC.

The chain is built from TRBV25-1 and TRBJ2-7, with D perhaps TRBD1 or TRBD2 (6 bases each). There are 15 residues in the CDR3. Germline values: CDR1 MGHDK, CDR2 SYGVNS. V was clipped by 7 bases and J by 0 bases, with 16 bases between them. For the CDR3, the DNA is TGTGCCAGCATAGCGGCAGGGGAGAACTCCTACGAGCAGTACTTC. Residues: CASIAAGENSYEQYF.

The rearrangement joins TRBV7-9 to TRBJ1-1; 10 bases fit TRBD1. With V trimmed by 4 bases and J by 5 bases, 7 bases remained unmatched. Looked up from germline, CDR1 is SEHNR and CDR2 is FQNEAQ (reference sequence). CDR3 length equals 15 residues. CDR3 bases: TGTGCCAGCAGCTCACGGGGACAGGGGAGAACTGAAGCTTTCTTT. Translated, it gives CASSSRGQGRTEAFF.

CDR3 DNA sequence: TGTGCCAGCAGTACTAGGGGGCGTCGGACTGAAGCTTTCTTT. Its translation: CASSTRGRRTEAFF. This rearrangement joins TRBV27 to TRBJ1-1, with 7 bases fitting TRBD1. With V trimmed by 5 bases and J by 5 bases, 8 bases remained unmatched. Germline CDR1 and CDR2: MNHEY and SMNVEV (reference sequence). The CDR3 has 14 residues.

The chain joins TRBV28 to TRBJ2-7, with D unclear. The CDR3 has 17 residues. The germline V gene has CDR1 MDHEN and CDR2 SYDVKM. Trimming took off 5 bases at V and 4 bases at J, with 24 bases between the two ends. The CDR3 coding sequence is TGTGCCAGCAGTCCCTCCCCCGGGCCCATTCTCTTTTACGAGCAGTACTTC. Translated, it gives CASSPSPGPILFYEQYF.

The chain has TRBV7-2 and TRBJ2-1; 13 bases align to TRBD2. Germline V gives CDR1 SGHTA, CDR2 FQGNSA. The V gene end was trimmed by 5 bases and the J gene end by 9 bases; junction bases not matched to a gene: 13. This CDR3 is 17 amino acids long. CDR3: CASSHGLTSGGAGEQFF. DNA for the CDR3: TGTGCCAGCAGCCACGGCCTCACTAGCGGGGGGGCGGGTGAGCAGTTCTTC. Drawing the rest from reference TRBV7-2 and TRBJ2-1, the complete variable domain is GAGVSQSPSNKVTEKGKDVELRCDPISGHTALYWYRQSLGQGLEFLIYFQGNSAPDKSGLPSDRFSAERTGGSVSTLTIQRTQQEDSAVYLCASSHGLTSGGAGEQFFGPGTRLTVL.

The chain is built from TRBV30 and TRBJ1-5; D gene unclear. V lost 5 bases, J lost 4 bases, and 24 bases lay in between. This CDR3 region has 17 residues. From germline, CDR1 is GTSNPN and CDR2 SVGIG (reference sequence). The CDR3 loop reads CAWRLYIRDEDNQPQHF. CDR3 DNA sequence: TGTGCCTGGCGCCTCTATATCCGGGATGAAGATAATCAGCCCCAGCATTTT.

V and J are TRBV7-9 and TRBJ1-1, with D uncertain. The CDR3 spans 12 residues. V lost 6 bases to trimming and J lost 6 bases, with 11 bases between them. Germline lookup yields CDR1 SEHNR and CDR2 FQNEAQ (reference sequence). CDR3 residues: CASRSETPEAFF. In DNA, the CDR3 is TGTGCCAGCAGATCCGAGACTCCTGAAGCTTTCTTT.

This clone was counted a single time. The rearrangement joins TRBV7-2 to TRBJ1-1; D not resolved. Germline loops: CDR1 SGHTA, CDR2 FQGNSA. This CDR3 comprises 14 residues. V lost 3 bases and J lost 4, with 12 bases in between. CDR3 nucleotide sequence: TGTGCCAGCAGCTTCGAGAGGCTGGGCACTGAAGCTTTCTTT. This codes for CASSFERLGTEAFF.

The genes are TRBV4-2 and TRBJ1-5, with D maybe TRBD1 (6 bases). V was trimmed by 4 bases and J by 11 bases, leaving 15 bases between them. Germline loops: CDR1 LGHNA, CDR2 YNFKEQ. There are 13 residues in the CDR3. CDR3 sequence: CASSPFGDRTQHF. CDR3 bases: TGTGCCAGCAGCCCGTTTGGAGACAGGACCCAGCATTTT.

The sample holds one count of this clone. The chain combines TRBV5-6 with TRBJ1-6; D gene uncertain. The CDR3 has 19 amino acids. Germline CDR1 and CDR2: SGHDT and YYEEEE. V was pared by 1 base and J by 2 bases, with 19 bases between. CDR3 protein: CASSLNPQGHSPYNSPLHF. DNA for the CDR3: TGTGCCAGCAGCTTGAACCCACAAGGCCACTCGCCCTATAATTCACCCCTCCACTTT.

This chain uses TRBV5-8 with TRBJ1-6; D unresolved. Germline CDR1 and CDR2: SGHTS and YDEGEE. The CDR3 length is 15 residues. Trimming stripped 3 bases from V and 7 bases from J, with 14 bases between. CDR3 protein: CASSYPGLTNSPLHF. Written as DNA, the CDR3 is TGTGCCAGCAGCTACCCCGGACTGACCAATTCACCCCTCCACTTT.

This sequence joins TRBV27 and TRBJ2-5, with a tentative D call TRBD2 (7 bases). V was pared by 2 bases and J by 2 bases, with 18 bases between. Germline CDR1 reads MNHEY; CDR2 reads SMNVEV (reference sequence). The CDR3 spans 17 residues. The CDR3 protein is CASSLVPTGGRQETQYF. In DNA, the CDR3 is TGTGCCAGCAGTTTAGTCCCTACCGGGGGGCGACAAGAGACCCAGTACTTC.

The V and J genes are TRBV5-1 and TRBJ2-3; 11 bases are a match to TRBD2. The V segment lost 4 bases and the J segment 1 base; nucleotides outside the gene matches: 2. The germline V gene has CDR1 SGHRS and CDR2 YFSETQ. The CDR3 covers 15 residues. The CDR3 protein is CASSLSGGGTDTQYF. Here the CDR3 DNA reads TGCGCCAGCAGCCTTAGCGGGGGGGGCACAGATACGCAGTATTTT.